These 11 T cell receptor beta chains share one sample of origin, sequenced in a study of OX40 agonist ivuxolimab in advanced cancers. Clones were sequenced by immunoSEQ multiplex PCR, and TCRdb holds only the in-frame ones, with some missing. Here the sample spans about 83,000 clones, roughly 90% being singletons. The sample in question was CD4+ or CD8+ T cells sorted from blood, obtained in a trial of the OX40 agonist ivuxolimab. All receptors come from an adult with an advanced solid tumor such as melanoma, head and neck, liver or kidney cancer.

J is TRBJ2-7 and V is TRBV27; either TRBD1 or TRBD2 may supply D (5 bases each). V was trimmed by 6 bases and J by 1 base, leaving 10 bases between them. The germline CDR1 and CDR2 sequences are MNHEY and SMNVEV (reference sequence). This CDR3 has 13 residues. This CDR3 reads CASSLGTSYEQYF. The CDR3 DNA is TGTGCCAGCAGCTTAGGGACGTCCTACGAGCAGTACTTC.

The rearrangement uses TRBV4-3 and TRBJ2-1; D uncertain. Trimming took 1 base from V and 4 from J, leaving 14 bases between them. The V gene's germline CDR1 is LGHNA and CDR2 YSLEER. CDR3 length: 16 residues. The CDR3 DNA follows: TGCGCCAGCAGCCAAGGACTCGTTTACCGGTACAATGAGCAGTTCTTC. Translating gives CASSQGLVYRYNEQFF.

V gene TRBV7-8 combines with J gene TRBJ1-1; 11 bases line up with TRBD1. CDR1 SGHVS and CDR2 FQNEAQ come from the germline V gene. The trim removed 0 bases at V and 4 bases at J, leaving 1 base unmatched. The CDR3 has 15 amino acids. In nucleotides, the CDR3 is TGTGCCAGCAGCTTAGCCGGGACAGGGGGCACTGAAGCTTTCTTT. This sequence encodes CASSLAGTGGTEAFF. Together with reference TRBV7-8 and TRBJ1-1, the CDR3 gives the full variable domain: GAGVSQSPRYKVAKRGQDVALRCDPISGHVSLFWYQQALGQGPEFLTYFQNEAQLDKSGLPSDRFFAERPEGSVSTLKIQRTQQEDSAVYLCASSLAGTGGTEAFFGQGTRLTVV.

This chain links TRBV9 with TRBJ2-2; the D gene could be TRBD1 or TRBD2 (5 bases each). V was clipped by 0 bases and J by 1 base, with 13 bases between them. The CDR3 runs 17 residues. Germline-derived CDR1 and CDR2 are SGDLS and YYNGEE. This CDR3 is CASSVARDPRNTGELFF. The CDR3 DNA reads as TGTGCCAGCAGCGTAGCTAGGGACCCAAGGAACACCGGGGAGCTGTTTTTT.

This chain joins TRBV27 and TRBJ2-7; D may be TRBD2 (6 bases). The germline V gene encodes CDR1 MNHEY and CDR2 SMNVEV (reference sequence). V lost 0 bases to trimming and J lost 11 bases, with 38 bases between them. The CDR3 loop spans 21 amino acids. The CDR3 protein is CASSLSPPGPLYPTPIGEEYF. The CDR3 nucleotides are TGTGCCAGCAGTTTATCGCCTCCCGGACCCCTTTATCCGACCCCAATCGGGGAGGAGTACTTC.

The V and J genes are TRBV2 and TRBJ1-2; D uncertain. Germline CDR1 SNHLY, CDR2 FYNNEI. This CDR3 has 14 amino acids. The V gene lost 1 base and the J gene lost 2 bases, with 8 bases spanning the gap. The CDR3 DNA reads TGTGCCAGCAGTGAAGACGGAGGAAACTATGGCTACACCTTC. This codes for CASSEDGGNYGYTF.

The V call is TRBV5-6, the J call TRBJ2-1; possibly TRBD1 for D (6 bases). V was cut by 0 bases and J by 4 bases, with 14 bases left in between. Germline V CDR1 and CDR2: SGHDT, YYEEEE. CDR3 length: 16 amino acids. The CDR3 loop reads CASSLVPGQLYNEQFF. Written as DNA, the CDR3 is TGTGCCAGCAGCTTGGTACCCGGACAGCTATACAATGAGCAGTTCTTC.

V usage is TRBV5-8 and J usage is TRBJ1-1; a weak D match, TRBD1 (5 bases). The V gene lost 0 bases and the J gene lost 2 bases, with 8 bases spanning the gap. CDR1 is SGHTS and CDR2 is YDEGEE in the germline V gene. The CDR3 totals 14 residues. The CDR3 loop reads CASSLGTFNTEAFF. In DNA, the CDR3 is TGTGCCAGCAGCTTGGGGACATTTAACACTGAAGCTTTCTTT. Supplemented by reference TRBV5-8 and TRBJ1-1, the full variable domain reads EAGVTQSPTHLIKTRGQQATLRCSPISGHTSVYWYQQALGLGLQFLLWYDEGEERNRGNFPPRFSGRQFPNYSSELNVNALELEDSALYLCASSLGTFNTEAFFGQGTRLTVV.

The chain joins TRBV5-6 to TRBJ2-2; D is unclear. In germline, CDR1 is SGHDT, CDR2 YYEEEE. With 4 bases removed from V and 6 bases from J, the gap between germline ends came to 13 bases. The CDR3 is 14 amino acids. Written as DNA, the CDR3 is TGTGCCAGCAGCCCTCTACCCGCGGCCGGGGAGCTGTTTTTT. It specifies CASSPLPAAGELFF.

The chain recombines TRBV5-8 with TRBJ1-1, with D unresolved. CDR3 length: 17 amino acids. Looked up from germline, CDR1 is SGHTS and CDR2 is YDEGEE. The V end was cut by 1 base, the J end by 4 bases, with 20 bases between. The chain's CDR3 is CASSLLRAHGVSTEAFF. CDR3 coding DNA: TGTGCCAGCAGCTTGCTCCGGGCCCATGGGGTGAGCACTGAAGCTTTCTTT.

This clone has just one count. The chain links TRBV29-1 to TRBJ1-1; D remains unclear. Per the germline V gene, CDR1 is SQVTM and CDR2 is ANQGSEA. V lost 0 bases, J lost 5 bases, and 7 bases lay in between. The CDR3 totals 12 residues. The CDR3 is CSVEDPRTEAFF. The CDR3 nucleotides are TGCAGCGTTGAAGATCCTCGTACTGAAGCTTTCTTT.